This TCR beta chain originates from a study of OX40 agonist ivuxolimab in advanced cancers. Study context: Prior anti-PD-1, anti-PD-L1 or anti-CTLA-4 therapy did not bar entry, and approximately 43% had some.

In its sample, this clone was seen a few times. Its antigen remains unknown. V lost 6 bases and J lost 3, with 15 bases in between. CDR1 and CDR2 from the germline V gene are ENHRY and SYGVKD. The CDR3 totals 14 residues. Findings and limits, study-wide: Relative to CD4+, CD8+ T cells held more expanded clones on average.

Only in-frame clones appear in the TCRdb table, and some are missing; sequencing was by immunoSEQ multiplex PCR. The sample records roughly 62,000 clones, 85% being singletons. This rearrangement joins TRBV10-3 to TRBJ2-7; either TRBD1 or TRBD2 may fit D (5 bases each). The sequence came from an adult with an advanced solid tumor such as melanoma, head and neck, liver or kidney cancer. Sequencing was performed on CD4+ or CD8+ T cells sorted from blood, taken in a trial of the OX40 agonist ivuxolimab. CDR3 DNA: TGTGCCATCAGGTCCGGGACGACCGACTACGAGCAGTACTTC. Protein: CAIRSGTTDYEQYF.